The 21 T cell receptor beta chains below all came from one sample that was sequenced in a study of blood T cell repertoires in COVID-19. Sequencing used immunoSEQ multiplex PCR; TCRdb keeps in-frame clones, though not all of them. The repertoire holds about 150,000 clones, with around four fifths as singletons. The material sequenced was PBMCs or T cells enriched from blood (not recorded which). These receptors all come from a man in his 70s who had been exposed to COVID-19.

The V and J genes are TRBV4-1 and TRBJ2-2; 14 nucleotides agree with TRBD2. The CDR3 runs to 20 residues. The V segment lost 2 bases and the J segment 0 bases; nucleotides outside the gene matches: 8. Germline CDR1 reads MGHRA; CDR2 reads YSYEKL. CDR3 DNA: TGCGCCAGCAGCCAACTGGGACTAGCGGGGGCTACCTCGAACACCGGGGAGCTGTTTTTT. Its protein product is CASSQLGLAGATSNTGELFF.

This chain joins TRBV7-6 and TRBJ2-1; D is possibly TRBD2 (6 bases). Trimming removed 2 bases at V and 6 bases at J, with 14 bases between. From germline, CDR1 is SGHVS and CDR2 FNYEAQ. The CDR3 length is 15 residues. CDR3 sequence: CASSLRYGSGNEQFF. The DNA of the CDR3 is TGTGCCAGCAGCTTAAGGTACGGTAGCGGCAATGAGCAGTTCTTC.

This chain connects TRBV5-1 to TRBJ2-3; 7 nucleotides match TRBD2. Germline loops: CDR1 SGHRS, CDR2 YFSETQ. V was clipped by 3 bases and J by 0 bases; unmatched bases: 13. The CDR3 extends over 18 amino acids. This CDR3 reads CASSSTLLTGGSTDTQYF. CDR3 sequence (DNA): TGCGCCAGCAGCTCGACATTATTAACGGGGGGAAGCACAGATACGCAGTATTTT.

This rearrangement joins TRBV7-2 to TRBJ1-1; 8 bases agree with TRBD1. V lost 2 bases, J lost 5 bases, and 4 bases stayed unmatched. Germline V gives CDR1 SGHTA, CDR2 FQGNSA. This CDR3 is 14 amino acids long. The CDR3 DNA follows: TGTGCCAGCAGCTTATTGACAGGGGAGACTGAAGCTTTCTTT. This sequence encodes CASSLLTGETEAFF.

This rearrangement joins TRBV11-2 to TRBJ1-2; 7 bases agree with TRBD1. CDR1 is SGHAT and CDR2 is FQNNGV in the germline V gene. Trimming took 4 bases from V and 3 from J; bases not matched to a gene: 5. This CDR3 contains 14 residues. CDR3 bases: TGTGCCAGCAGCTCCGGACAGGAGGACTATGGCTACACCTTC. It yields the protein CASSSGQEDYGYTF.

V and J are TRBV29-1 and TRBJ2-7; no firm D call. Trimming removed 0 bases from V and 3 bases from J, with 9 bases in between. The CDR3 is made up of 13 amino acids. Germline V gene sequence: CDR1 SQVTM, CDR2 ANQGSEA. CDR3: CSVEDSEDYEQYF. CDR3 coding DNA: TGCAGCGTTGAAGATTCTGAGGACTACGAGCAGTACTTC.

The chain employs TRBV29-1 and TRBJ2-5; maybe TRBD1 (6 bases). Trimming stripped 0 bases from V and 14 bases from J, with 22 bases between. The CDR3 has 14 residues. From germline, CDR1 is SQVTM and CDR2 ANQGSEA. CDR3 coding DNA: TGCAGCGTTGAAGATAACTATGGGGGCCGTCCAGCCTACTTC. Translation gives CSVEDNYGGRPAYF.

The chain recombines TRBV5-6 with TRBJ2-7, with D unclear. The V end was cut by 3 bases, the J end by 2 bases, with 18 bases between. The CDR3 extends over 16 amino acids. Germline assignment: CDR1 SGHDT and CDR2 YYEEEE. This CDR3 reads CASSYRLGASTYEQYF. CDR3 in DNA: TGTGCCAGCAGCTATCGACTGGGTGCCTCCACCTACGAGCAGTACTTC. Full variable domain (rest looked up from reference TRBV5-6 and TRBJ2-7): DAGVTQSPTHLIKTRGQQVTLRCSPKSGHDTVSWYQQALGQGPQFIFQYYEEEERQRGNFPDRFSGHQFPNYSSELNVNALLLGDSALYLCASSYRLGASTYEQYFGPGTRLTVT.

This clone is a singleton in its sample. The chain has TRBV7-2 and TRBJ2-6; unclear D gene. The CDR3 contains 16 residues. Between the trimmed V and J ends, which lost 1 base and 0 bases, there was a span of 7 bases. CDR1 is SGHTA and CDR2 is FQGNSA in the germline V gene. CDR3 nucleotides: TGTGCCAGCAGCTTAGGAGAGTTCTCTGGGGCCAACGTCCTGACTTTC. Residues: CASSLGEFSGANVLTF.

The chain combines TRBV27 with TRBJ2-1; 8 bases agree with TRBD1. V lost 6 bases and J lost 6; bases outside the gene matches: 10. CDR1 and CDR2 from the germline V gene are MNHEY and SMNVEV (reference sequence). This CDR3 contains 15 residues. DNA for the CDR3: TGTGCCAGCAGGTCCTTAGGGACAGGAACCAATGAGCAGTTCTTC. It encodes CASRSLGTGTNEQFF.

This chain uses TRBV7-6 with TRBJ2-3; D might be TRBD1 (6 bases). This CDR3 contains 16 residues. Germline V gene lookup returns CDR1 SGHVS and CDR2 FNYEAQ. The V and J ends lost 6 bases and 2 bases respectively, with 18 bases between them. The CDR3 DNA is TGTGCCAGCAGGTTAAGTGGGGGCGCTCCCACAGATACGCAGTATTTT. This translates into CASRLSGGAPTDTQYF.

In this sample, this clone turned up once. The V and J genes are TRBV7-2 and TRBJ1-6; TRBD1 matches at 10 bases. Germline assignment: CDR1 SGHTA and CDR2 FQGNSA. CDR3 length: 15 amino acids. V dropped 3 bases and J dropped 7; count of bases not matched to a gene: 3. This CDR3 reads CASSFGQGGNSPLHF. The DNA for the CDR3 is TGTGCCAGCAGCTTTGGACAGGGGGGAAATTCACCCCTCCACTTT.

The genes are TRBV6-1 and TRBJ1-5; tentative D call: TRBD1 (5 bases). Germline V gene data show CDR1 as MNHNS and CDR2 as SASEGT. V lost 4 bases to trimming and J lost 0 bases, with 19 bases between them. The CDR3 spans 18 residues. This CDR3 reads CASSGSGAPIYSNQPQHF. CDR3 DNA: TGTGCCAGCAGTGGAAGTGGGGCCCCAATCTATAGCAATCAGCCCCAGCATTTT.

This clone was recorded once. The rearrangement links TRBV6-5 to TRBJ1-6, with TRBD1 as a possible D gene (5 bases). Germline CDR1 reads MNHEY; CDR2 reads SVGAGI. The CDR3 has 15 amino acids. Between the trimmed V and J ends, which lost 0 bases and 7 bases, there was a span of 10 bases. This chain's CDR3 is CASSYSRGGNSPLHF. CDR3 DNA: TGTGCCAGCAGTTACTCACGGGGGGGAAATTCACCCCTCCACTTT.

V and J are TRBV19 and TRBJ2-1; 7 nucleotides line up with TRBD1. The length of the CDR3 is 15 residues. After removal of 5 bases from V and 2 bases from J, the junction contained 6 bases not matched to a gene. Germline V gene sequence: CDR1 LNHDA, CDR2 SQIVND (reference sequence). The CDR3 spells CASSPRQGTYNEQFF. The CDR3 DNA reads as TGTGCCAGTAGTCCCCGACAGGGAACCTACAATGAGCAGTTCTTC.

V gene TRBV27 combines with J gene TRBJ2-7; 7 bases agree with TRBD2. Losses at the gene ends were 5 bases for V and 3 bases for J; bases not matched to a gene: 7. The CDR3 has 14 residues. CDR1 is MNHEY, CDR2 SMNVEV, per germline (reference sequence). CDR3 sequence reads: CASSPGLDVYEQYF. As DNA, the CDR3 is TGTGCCAGCAGTCCCGGACTAGACGTCTACGAGCAGTACTTC.

The chain has TRBV5-4 and TRBJ1-1; 8 bases line up with TRBD1. The V gene end was trimmed by 6 bases and the J gene end by 0 bases; junction bases not matched to a gene: 4. CDR1 SGHNT and CDR2 YYREEE come from the germline V gene (reference sequence). The CDR3 sequence is 14 residues long. The CDR3 region is CASTPDRVNTEAFF. DNA of the CDR3: TGTGCCAGCACCCCGGACAGGGTGAACACTGAAGCTTTCTTT.

The V gene is TRBV11-1, the J gene TRBJ2-1, with TRBD2 as a possible D gene (5 bases). The CDR3 length is 16 residues. Between the trimmed V and J ends, which lost 0 bases and 3 bases, there was a span of 12 bases. Germline V lookup: CDR1 SGHAT, CDR2 FQDESV (reference sequence). CDR3 sequence (DNA): TGTGCCAGCAGCTTAGCGCAAACCGGGATCTACAATGAGCAGTTCTTC. Protein sequence: CASSLAQTGIYNEQFF.

This clone showed up just a few times. The chain recombines TRBV7-6 with TRBJ2-3; D not resolved. In germline, CDR1 is SGHVS, CDR2 FNYEAQ. The CDR3 extends over 14 amino acids. Trimming stripped 0 bases from V and 1 base from J, with 5 bases between. DNA of the CDR3: TGTGCCAGCAGCTTAGCGCCAGGCACAGATACGCAGTATTTT. This codes for CASSLAPGTDTQYF.

The rearrangement links TRBV12-3 or TRBV12-4 to TRBJ2-5; D uncertain. CDR3 size: 13 residues. Trimming cost V 3 bases and J 4 bases, with 9 bases left between them. The CDR3 here is CASSFESGETQYF. For the CDR3, the DNA is TGTGCCAGCAGTTTTGAGTCAGGAGAGACCCAGTACTTC.

This chain connects TRBV6-6 to TRBJ2-1; 9 nucleotides agree with TRBD2. After removal of 5 bases from V and 7 bases from J, the junction contained 12 bases not matched to a gene. Germline CDR1 reads MNHNY; CDR2 reads SVGAGI (reference sequence). CDR3 length equals 16 residues. The CDR3 DNA is TGTGCCAGCAGTCGAAGGGGACTAGCCCCCCCAAATGAGCAGTTCTTC. It encodes CASSRRGLAPPNEQFF.